This T cell receptor beta chain originates from a study of shared clonotypes between healthy human individuals. All donors were healthy HIV-negative adults lacking recent acute infections or vaccinations. Germline V gives CDR1 SGHRS, CDR2 YFSETQ. The CDR3 is 15 amino acids. The method was immunoSEQ multiplex PCR; TCRdb's version includes in-frame clones alone and lacks a portion of them. The sample records hundreds of thousands of clones, roughly 73% being singletons. A word on this clone: This clone may be a read error of a much larger clone one base away. The sample contains more than one DNA sequence encoding this CDR3.

This chain joins TRBV5-1 and TRBJ1-1, with TRBD1 matching 10 bases. The clonotype comes from a woman in her twenties or thirties in good health. The sample consisted of memory CD4+ T cells sorted from blood. Subset described: CD45RA-negative fraction. CDR3 region: CASSLGTGERAEAFF. The CDR3 nucleotides read TGCGCCAGCAGTTTGGGGACAGGGGAGCGGGCTGAAGCTTTCTTT.